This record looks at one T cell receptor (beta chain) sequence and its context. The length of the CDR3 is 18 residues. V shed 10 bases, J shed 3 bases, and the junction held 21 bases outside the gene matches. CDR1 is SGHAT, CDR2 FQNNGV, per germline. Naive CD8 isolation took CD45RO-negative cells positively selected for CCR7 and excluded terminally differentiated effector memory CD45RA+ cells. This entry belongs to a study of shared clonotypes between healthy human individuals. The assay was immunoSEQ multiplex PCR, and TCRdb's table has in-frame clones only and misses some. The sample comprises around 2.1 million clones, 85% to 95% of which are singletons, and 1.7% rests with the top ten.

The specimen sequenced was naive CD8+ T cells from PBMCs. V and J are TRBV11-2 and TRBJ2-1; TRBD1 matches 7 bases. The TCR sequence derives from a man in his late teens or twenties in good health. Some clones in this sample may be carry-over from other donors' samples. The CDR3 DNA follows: TGTGCCACGACCGGGACAGACGACTATTTAGGGGACTACAATGAGCAGTTCTTC. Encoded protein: CATTGTDDYLGDYNEQFF. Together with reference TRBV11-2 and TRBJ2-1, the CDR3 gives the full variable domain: EAGVAQSPRYKIIEKRQSVAFWCNPISGHATLYWYQQILGQGPKLLIQFQNNGVVDDSQLPKDRFSAERLKGVDSTLKIQPAKLEDSAVYLCATTGTDDYLGDYNEQFFGPGTRLTVL.